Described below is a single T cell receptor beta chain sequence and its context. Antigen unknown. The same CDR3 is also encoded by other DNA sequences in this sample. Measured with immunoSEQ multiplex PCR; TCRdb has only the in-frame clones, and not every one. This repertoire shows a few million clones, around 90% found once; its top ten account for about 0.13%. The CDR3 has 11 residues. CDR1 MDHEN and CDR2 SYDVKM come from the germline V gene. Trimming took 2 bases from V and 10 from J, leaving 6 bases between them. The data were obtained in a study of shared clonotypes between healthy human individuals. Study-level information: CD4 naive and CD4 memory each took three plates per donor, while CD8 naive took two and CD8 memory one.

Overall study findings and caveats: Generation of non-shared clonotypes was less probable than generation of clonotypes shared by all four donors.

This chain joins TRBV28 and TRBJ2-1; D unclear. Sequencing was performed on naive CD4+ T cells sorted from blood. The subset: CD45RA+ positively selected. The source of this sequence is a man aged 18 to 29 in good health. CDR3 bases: TGTGCCAGCAGTTTAACCTTCGAGCAGTTCTTC. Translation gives CASSLTFEQFF.